This TCR beta chain was found in a study of read filtering for tumor transcriptome and immune sequencing. Overall study: The cohort had roughly 16 men and roughly 13 women aged about 47 to 90, mean about 68 years. Transcriptome libraries were built from DNase-treated RNA.

There are many counts of this clonotype. Molecular barcoded adaptors covering alpha/delta and beta/gamma chains were used on roughly 400 ng RNA. TCRdb called the reads again in MiXCR, with one record for every CDR3 protein. The sample lists some 80,000 distinct CDR3 sequences; 9% to 15% were seen once. V gave up 5 bases and J gave up 7 bases; unmatched junction bases: 6. The CDR3 is made up of 13 amino acids. Germline V gene lookup returns CDR1 KGHSH and CDR2 LQKENI. The receptor comes from a donor at least 40 years old with multiple myeloma. The rearrangement joins TRBV18 to TRBJ2-7; 9 nucleotides match TRBD1. Sequencing used a population of CD138-negative cells sorted from bone marrow. In nucleotides, the CDR3 is TGTGCCAGCTCATCCGGGACAGGGAGGGAGCAGTACTTC. This sequence encodes CASSSGTGREQYF. Full variable domain (rest looked up from reference TRBV18 and TRBJ2-7): NAGVMQNPRHLVRRRGQEARLRCSPMKGHSHVYWYRQLPEEGLKFMVYLQKENIIDESGMPKERFSAEFPKEGPSILRIQQVVRGDSAAYFCASSSGTGREQYFGPGTRLTVT.